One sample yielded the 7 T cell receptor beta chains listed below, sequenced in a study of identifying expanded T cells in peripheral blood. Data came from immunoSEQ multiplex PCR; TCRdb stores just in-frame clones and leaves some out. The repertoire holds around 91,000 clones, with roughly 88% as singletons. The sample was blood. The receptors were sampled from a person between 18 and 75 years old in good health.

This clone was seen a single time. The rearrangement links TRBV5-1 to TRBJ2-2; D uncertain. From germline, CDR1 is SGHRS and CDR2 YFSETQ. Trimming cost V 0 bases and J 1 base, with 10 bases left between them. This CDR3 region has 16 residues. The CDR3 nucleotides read TGCGCCAGCAGCTTGGGTTCAGGCCTGAACACCGGGGAGCTGTTTTTT. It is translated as CASSLGSGLNTGELFF.

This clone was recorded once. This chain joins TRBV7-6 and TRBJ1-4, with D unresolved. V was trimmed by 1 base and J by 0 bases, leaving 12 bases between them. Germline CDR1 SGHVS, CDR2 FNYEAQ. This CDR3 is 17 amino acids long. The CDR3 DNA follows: TGTGCCAGCAGCTTAGACGACCAACTTGCAACTAATGAAAAACTGTTTTTT. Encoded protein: CASSLDDQLATNEKLFF.

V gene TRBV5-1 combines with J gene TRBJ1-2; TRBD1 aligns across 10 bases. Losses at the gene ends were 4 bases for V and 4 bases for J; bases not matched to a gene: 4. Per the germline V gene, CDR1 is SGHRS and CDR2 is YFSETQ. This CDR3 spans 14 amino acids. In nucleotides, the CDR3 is TGCGCCAGCAGCCCTGACAGGGGGCTCTATGGCTACACCTTC. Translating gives CASSPDRGLYGYTF.

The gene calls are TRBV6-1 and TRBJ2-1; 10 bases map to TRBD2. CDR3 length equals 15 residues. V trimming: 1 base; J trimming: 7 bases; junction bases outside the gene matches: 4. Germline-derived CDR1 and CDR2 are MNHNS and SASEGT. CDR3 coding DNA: TGTGCCAGCAGTGAAGAACCTAGCGGGGGTAATGAGCAGTTCTTC. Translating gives CASSEEPSGGNEQFF.

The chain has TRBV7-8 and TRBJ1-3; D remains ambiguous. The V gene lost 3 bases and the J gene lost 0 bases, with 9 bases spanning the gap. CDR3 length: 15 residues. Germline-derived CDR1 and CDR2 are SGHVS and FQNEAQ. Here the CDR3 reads CASSFLRNSGNTIYF. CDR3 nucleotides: TGTGCCAGCAGCTTTCTCCGAAACTCTGGAAACACCATATATTTT.

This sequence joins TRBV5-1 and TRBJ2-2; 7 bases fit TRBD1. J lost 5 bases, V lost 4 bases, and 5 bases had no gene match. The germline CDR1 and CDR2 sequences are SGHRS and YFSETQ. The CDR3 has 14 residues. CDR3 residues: CASSLSQGTGELFF. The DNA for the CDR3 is TGCGCCAGCAGCCTGTCACAGGGGACCGGGGAGCTGTTTTTT.

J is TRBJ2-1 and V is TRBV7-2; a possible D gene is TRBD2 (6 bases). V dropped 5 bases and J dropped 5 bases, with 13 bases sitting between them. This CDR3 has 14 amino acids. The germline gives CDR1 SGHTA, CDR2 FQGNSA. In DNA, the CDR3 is TGTGCCAGCAGCGTACGCACTAGCAACAATGAGCAGTTCTTC. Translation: CASSVRTSNNEQFF.